These 16 T cell receptor beta chains share one sample of origin, sequenced in a study of cytomegalovirus exposure and HLA in healthy donors (dated by TCRdb to 2016 to 2017). Receptors were amplified or captured by the immunoSEQ multiplex PCR assay. TCRdb limited this immuneACCESS table to in-frame rearrangements with V and J called. A share of clones is missing; checked studies link under half to unresolved V genes, and the rest is unexplained. This sample gives hundreds of thousands of clones in total; approximately 84% of them show up just once. Jointly, the top ten make up 9.5% to 15% of the sample. Sequenced material: PBMCs. These receptor sequences come from a man aged 18 to 30 in good health and CMV-seropositive.

This clone showed up just once. The chain employs TRBV7-3 and TRBJ2-2, with 8 nucleotides matching TRBD2. The CDR3 is 15 amino acids. Losses at the gene ends were 5 bases for V and 4 bases for J; bases not matched to a gene: 6. Germline-derived CDR1 and CDR2 are SGHTA and FQGTGA. For the CDR3, the DNA is TGTGCCAGCAGCCAAGCGGGAGACGCCACCGGGGAGCTGTTTTTT. Translated: CASSQAGDATGELFF. The full variable domain, in which reference TRBV7-3 and TRBJ2-2 provide the parts outside the CDR3, is GAGVSQTPSNKVTEKGKYVELRCDPISGHTALYWYRQSLGQGPEFLIYFQGTGAADDSGLPNDRFFAVRPEGSVSTLKIQRTERGDSAVYLCASSQAGDATGELFFGEGSRLTVL.

The V gene is TRBV13, the J gene TRBJ2-2, with 9 bases that match TRBD2. This CDR3 is built from 16 residues. Germline V gene data show CDR1 as PRHDT and CDR2 as FYEKMQ (reference sequence). J was trimmed by 3 bases and V by 5 bases; bases with no gene match: 7. In DNA form, the CDR3 reads TGTGCCAGCAGCCCCGGCGGGGGGGTCGACACCGGGGAGCTGTTTTTT. This translates into CASSPGGGVDTGELFF.

The chain couples TRBV27 to TRBJ1-5, with D perhaps matching TRBD1 (5 bases). The CDR3 sequence is 14 residues long. V lost 3 bases and J lost 5, with 11 bases in between. Germline V lookup: CDR1 MNHEY, CDR2 SMNVEV (reference sequence). The CDR3 loop reads CASSFGRGHQPQHF. The CDR3 DNA sequence: TGTGCCAGCAGTTTCGGGAGGGGACATCAGCCCCAGCATTTT.

There are a few counts of this clone. The CDR3 region is CASSLNDRETTEAFF. In nucleotides, the CDR3 is TGCGCCAGCAGCTTGAACGACAGGGAAACCACTGAAGCTTTCTTT. The chain links TRBV5-1 to TRBJ1-1, with 7 bases aligning to TRBD1. Per the germline V gene, CDR1 is SGHRS and CDR2 is YFSETQ. The CDR3 extends over 15 amino acids. With 1 base clipped from V and 4 bases from J, the junction kept 7 bases outside the gene matches.

CDR3 in amino acids: CASRDSGGNYGYTF. CDR3 DNA: TGTGCCAGCAGGGACAGCGGGGGTAACTATGGCTACACCTTC. This chain joins TRBV5-4 and TRBJ1-2; D might be TRBD1 (6 bases). Trimming shortened V by 5 bases and J by 1 base, and 12 bases separated the two germline ends. CDR1 and CDR2 from the germline V gene are SGHNT and YYREEE (reference sequence). This CDR3 has 14 residues.

The V and J genes are TRBV4-1 and TRBJ2-5; 10 bases are shared with TRBD1. CDR3 length equals 16 residues. CDR1 MGHRA and CDR2 YSYEKL come from the germline V gene. V was pared by 1 base and J by 1 base, with 3 bases of the junction left unmatched. In DNA form, the CDR3 reads TGCGCCAGCAGCCAAGGCGACAGGGGGCTCCAAGAGACCCAGTACTTC. Its protein is CASSQGDRGLQETQYF.

The V and J genes are TRBV5-4 and TRBJ1-1, with D uncertain. The V and J ends lost 2 bases and 2 bases respectively, with 13 bases between them. The CDR3 runs to 15 residues. The germline V gene encodes CDR1 SGHNT and CDR2 YYREEE (reference sequence). As DNA, the CDR3 is TGTGCCAGCAGCTTTGGATGGACGGGTAACACTGAAGCTTTCTTT. Its protein is CASSFGWTGNTEAFF.

In its sample, this clone was seen once. V usage is TRBV7-9 and J usage is TRBJ2-7; 11 bases map to TRBD2. Germline CDR1 SEHNR, CDR2 FQNEAQ (reference sequence). The CDR3 runs 15 residues. V lost 5 bases, J lost 4 bases, and 7 bases stayed unmatched. The CDR3 spells CASSPWTSGSYEQYF. CDR3 nucleotide sequence: TGTGCCAGCAGCCCATGGACTAGCGGGTCTTACGAGCAGTACTTC.

V usage is TRBV4-3 and J usage is TRBJ1-5, with unresolved D. The CDR3 extends over 14 amino acids. Per germline, CDR1 LGHNA and CDR2 YSLEER. V lost 4 bases and J 5 bases, leaving 12 bases between the germline ends. In nucleotides, the CDR3 is TGCGCCAGCAGCCTCGTAGTTCGGGATCAGCCCCAGCATTTT. It codes for CASSLVVRDQPQHF.

This rearrangement joins TRBV5-6 to TRBJ1-2, with 7 bases fitting TRBD1. The CDR3 is 15 residues long. CDR1 is SGHDT and CDR2 is YYEEEE in the germline V gene. The V gene end was trimmed by 0 bases and the J gene end by 8 bases; junction bases not matched to a gene: 10. In DNA form, the CDR3 reads TGTGCCAGCAGCTTGGTATCTGCGACAGGGAACGGCTACACCTTC. Protein: CASSLVSATGNGYTF.

The V gene is TRBV4-1, the J gene TRBJ2-3; 12 bases agree with TRBD2. Looked up from germline, CDR1 is MGHRA and CDR2 is YSYEKL. V lost 3 bases to trimming and J lost 0 bases; unmatched junction nucleotides: 7. The CDR3 runs to 18 residues. The CDR3 here is CASSHPMGTSGSTDTQYF. CDR3 in DNA: TGCGCCAGCAGCCACCCCATGGGGACTAGCGGGAGCACAGATACGCAGTATTTT.

The rearrangement links TRBV10-3 to TRBJ2-7; TRBD2 matches 7 bases. Trimming cost V 6 bases and J 3 bases; bases outside gene matches: 5. Germline CDR1 ENHRY, CDR2 SYGVKD. This CDR3 is built from 13 residues. The CDR3 region is CAISGTTDYEQYF. The CDR3 nucleotides read TGTGCCATCAGCGGGACTACCGACTACGAGCAGTACTTC.

The chain recombines TRBV5-1 with TRBJ2-1; no clear D gene. With 2 bases removed from V and 7 bases from J, the gap between germline ends came to 7 bases. The CDR3 contains 12 residues. Per germline, CDR1 SGHRS and CDR2 YFSETQ. The CDR3 DNA reads TGCGCCAGCAGCTTATCTCTGAATGAGCAGTTCTTC. It is translated as CASSLSLNEQFF.

V usage is TRBV7-9 and J usage is TRBJ2-7; D possibly uses TRBD1 or TRBD2 (5 bases each). The CDR3 sequence is 12 residues long. The V gene's germline CDR1 is SEHNR and CDR2 FQNEAQ (reference sequence). With 1 base removed from V and 9 bases from J, the gap between germline ends came to 10 bases. CDR3 DNA sequence: TGTGCCAGCAGCTTAGGGGACGCCGGGCAGTACTTC. This sequence encodes CASSLGDAGQYF. The full variable domain, rest sourced from reference TRBV7-9 and TRBJ2-7, is DTGVSQNPRHKITKRGQNVTFRCDPISEHNRLYWYRQTLGQGPEFLTYFQNEAQLEKSRLLSDRFSAERPKGSFSTLEIQRTEQGDSAMYLCASSLGDAGQYFGPGTRLTVT.

V gene TRBV19 combines with J gene TRBJ1-5; maybe TRBD1 (5 bases). Between the trimmed V and J ends, which lost 3 bases and 2 bases, there was a span of 8 bases. Germline V gene data show CDR1 as LNHDA and CDR2 as SQIVND (reference sequence). This CDR3 spans 14 amino acids. The CDR3 DNA reads as TGTGCCAGTAGTATCGACAGACGCAATCAGCCCCAGCATTTT. This sequence encodes CASSIDRRNQPQHF.

The genes are TRBV4-1 and TRBJ2-2; D is unclear. The length of the CDR3 is 15 residues. Looked up from germline, CDR1 is MGHRA and CDR2 is YSYEKL. Trimming cost V 3 bases and J 2 bases, with 10 bases left between them. In DNA form, the CDR3 reads TGCGCCAGCAGCCATCCCACACTAAACACCGGGGAGCTGTTTTTT. It yields the protein CASSHPTLNTGELFF.